These T cell receptor beta chains were read from a single sample in a study of neoadjuvant nivolumab and ipilimumab in lung cancer. TCRdb's copy holds only in-frame clones and misses some; the assay was immunoSEQ multiplex PCR. This table holds 20,000 to 25,000 clones, about four fifths found once. Sequenced material: peripheral blood, taken before neoadjuvant nivolumab, alone or with ipilimumab. These receptors all come from an adult with non-small cell lung cancer. Each CDR3 is given without its conserved first and last residue.

>TRBV2|TRBJ1-2
ASYSNSAGGYGYT
>TRBV11-2|TRBJ2-7
ASSPGDSSYEQY
>TRBV29-1|TRBJ1-2
SVERPDYGYT
>TRBV6-6|TRBJ2-1
ASSWARAGAHQF
>TRBV11-2|TRBJ2-3
ASSLDGGYGASTDTQY
>TRBV9|TRBJ2-1
ASSSRSSYNEQF
>TRBV4-1|TRBJ1-1
ASSHPLNTEAF
>TRBV18|TRBJ2-3
ASSRYYTSTDTQY
>TRBV7-9|TRBJ2-3
ASSPHTGLGTDTQY
>TRBV5-1|TRBJ2-7
ASGLAGAGGEQY
>TRBV11-1|TRBJ2-3
ASSPRGPDTQY
>TRBV4-1|TRBJ1-2
ASSQGAGGNYGYT
>TRBV19|TRBJ1-5
ASSIVRGADQPQH
>TRBV14|TRBJ2-5
ASSQDLRVRETQY
>TRBV6-1|TRBJ1-1
ASRGSMNTEAF
>TRBV11-1|TRBJ2-6
ASTNPRVRNSGANVLT
>TRBV7-6|TRBJ1-1
ASSDRVTEAF
>TRBV7-2|TRBJ2-5
ASSPSEVQRGGETQY
>TRBV5-5|TRBJ1-1
ASSLVQGAGTEAF
>TRBV5-4|TRBJ2-7
ASSLIAGDEQY
>TRBV9|TRBJ1-3
ASSAGLDGNTIY
>TRBV9|TRBJ2-3
ASSALAGATDTQY
>TRBV2|TRBJ1-5
ASSEVGTAHSNQPQH
>TRBV9|TRBJ2-2
ASSAKLAGAGELF
>TRBV29-1|TRBJ1-1
SVSATDLNTEAF
>TRBV6-1|TRBJ2-7
ASRGGGSTYEQY